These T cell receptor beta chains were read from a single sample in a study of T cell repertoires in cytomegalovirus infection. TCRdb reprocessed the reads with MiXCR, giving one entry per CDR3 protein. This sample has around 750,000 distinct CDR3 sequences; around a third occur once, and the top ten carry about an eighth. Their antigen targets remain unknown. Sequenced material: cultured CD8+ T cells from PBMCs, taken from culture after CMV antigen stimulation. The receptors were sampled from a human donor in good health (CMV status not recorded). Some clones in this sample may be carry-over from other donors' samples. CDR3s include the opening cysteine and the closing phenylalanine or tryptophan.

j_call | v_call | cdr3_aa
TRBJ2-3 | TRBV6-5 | CASSYSRGTTDTQYF
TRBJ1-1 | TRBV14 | CASTIGAAEAFF
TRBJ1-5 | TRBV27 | CASSLLGQPQHF
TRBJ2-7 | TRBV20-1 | CSATFPSSTWEQYF
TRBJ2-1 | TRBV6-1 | CASSEGAGGGYNEQFF
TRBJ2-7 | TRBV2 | CASSEWSGESYEQYF
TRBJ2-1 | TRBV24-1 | CATRGGGGADEQFF
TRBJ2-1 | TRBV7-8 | CASSLVGGGDYNEQFF
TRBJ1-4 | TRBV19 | CASSPSGGALEKLFF
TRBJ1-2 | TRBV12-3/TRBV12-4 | CASLTGNYGYTF
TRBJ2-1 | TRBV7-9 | CASNNDGTYNEQFF
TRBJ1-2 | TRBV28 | CASTPLGGHFYGYTF
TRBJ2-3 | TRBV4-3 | CASSRGLAGGDTQYF
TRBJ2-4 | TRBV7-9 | CASSSVSPGTSKNIQYF
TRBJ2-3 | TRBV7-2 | CASSLVGGGPDTQYF
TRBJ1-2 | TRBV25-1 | CASSESYQAYGYTF
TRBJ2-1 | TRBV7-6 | CASGKGAGGVNNEQFF
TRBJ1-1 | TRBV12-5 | CASGLGGGNTEAFF
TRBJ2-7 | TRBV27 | CASSPRDRDHEQYF
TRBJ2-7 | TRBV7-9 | CASSLVTGGFSYEQYF
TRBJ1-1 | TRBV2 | CASSEALGQMGTEAFF
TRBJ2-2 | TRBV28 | CASYPTGLNTGELFF
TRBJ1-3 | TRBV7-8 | CASSGGDFYSGNTIYF
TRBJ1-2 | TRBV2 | CASGRGTF
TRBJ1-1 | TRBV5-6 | CASSSAQGAEAFF
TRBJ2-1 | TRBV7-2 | CASSLVRAGSYNEQFF
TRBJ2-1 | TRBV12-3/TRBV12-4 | CASSLGGGPSSYNEQFF
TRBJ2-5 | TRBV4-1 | CASSMDTDIWTQYF
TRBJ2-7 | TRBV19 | CASSMTANYEQYF
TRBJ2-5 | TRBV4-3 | CASSPLSGTGYQETQYF
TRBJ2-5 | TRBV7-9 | CASSLSYNKETQYF
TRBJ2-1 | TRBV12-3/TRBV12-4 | CASSQTLANEQFF
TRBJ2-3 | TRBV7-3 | CANVVRRCEADTQYF
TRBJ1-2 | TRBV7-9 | CASSRPRGYGYTF
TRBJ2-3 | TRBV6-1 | CASSHGVAGARTDTQYF
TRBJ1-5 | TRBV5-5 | CASSRDPGSNLNQPQHF
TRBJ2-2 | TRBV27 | CASGNNPGELFF
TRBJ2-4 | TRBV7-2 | CASSLERAKNIQYF
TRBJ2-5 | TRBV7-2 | CASSLGGAAQYF
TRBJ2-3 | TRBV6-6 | CASSLGLALSTDTQYF
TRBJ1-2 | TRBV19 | CTSSIDSFYGYTF